The following is a TCR beta chain sequence with its context. Its specificity is not known. This sample was included in a study of shared clonotypes between healthy human individuals. General study points: Collection of samples was limited to blood; tissue repertoires likely differ.

The method was immunoSEQ multiplex PCR; TCRdb's version includes in-frame clones alone and lacks a portion of them. This sample carries some 1,900,000 clones, just under 95% of them seen once, and the ten largest clones take more than 0.95%. CD45RO-negative CD8 cells positively selected for CCR7 made up the naive population, which excluded terminally differentiated effector memory CD45RA+ cells. What was sequenced was naive CD8+ T cells sorted from blood. This TCR was sampled from a man younger than 30 in good health.

DNA of the CDR3: TGTGCCAGCAGCGTAGGGGATTGGGATTGGTCGAACACTGAAGCTTTCTTT. It encodes CASSVGDWDWSNTEAFF. V gene TRBV9 combines with J gene TRBJ1-1; D is undetermined. Trimming left V 0 bases short and J 1 base short, with 16 bases between. CDR1 is SGDLS, CDR2 YYNGEE, per germline. This CDR3 spans 17 amino acids.